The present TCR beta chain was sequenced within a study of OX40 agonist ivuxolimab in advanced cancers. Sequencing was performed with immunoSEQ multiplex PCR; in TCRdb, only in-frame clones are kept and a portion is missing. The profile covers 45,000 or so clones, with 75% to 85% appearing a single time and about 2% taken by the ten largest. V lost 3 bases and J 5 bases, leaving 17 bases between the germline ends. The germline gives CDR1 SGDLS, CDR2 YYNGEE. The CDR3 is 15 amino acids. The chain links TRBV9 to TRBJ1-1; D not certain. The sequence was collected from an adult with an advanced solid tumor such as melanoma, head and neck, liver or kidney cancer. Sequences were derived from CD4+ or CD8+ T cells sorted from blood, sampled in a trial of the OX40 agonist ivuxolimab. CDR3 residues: CASSAGRVGWTEAFF. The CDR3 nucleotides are TGTGCCAGCAGCGCCGGCCGAGTGGGCTGGACTGAAGCTTTCTTT.